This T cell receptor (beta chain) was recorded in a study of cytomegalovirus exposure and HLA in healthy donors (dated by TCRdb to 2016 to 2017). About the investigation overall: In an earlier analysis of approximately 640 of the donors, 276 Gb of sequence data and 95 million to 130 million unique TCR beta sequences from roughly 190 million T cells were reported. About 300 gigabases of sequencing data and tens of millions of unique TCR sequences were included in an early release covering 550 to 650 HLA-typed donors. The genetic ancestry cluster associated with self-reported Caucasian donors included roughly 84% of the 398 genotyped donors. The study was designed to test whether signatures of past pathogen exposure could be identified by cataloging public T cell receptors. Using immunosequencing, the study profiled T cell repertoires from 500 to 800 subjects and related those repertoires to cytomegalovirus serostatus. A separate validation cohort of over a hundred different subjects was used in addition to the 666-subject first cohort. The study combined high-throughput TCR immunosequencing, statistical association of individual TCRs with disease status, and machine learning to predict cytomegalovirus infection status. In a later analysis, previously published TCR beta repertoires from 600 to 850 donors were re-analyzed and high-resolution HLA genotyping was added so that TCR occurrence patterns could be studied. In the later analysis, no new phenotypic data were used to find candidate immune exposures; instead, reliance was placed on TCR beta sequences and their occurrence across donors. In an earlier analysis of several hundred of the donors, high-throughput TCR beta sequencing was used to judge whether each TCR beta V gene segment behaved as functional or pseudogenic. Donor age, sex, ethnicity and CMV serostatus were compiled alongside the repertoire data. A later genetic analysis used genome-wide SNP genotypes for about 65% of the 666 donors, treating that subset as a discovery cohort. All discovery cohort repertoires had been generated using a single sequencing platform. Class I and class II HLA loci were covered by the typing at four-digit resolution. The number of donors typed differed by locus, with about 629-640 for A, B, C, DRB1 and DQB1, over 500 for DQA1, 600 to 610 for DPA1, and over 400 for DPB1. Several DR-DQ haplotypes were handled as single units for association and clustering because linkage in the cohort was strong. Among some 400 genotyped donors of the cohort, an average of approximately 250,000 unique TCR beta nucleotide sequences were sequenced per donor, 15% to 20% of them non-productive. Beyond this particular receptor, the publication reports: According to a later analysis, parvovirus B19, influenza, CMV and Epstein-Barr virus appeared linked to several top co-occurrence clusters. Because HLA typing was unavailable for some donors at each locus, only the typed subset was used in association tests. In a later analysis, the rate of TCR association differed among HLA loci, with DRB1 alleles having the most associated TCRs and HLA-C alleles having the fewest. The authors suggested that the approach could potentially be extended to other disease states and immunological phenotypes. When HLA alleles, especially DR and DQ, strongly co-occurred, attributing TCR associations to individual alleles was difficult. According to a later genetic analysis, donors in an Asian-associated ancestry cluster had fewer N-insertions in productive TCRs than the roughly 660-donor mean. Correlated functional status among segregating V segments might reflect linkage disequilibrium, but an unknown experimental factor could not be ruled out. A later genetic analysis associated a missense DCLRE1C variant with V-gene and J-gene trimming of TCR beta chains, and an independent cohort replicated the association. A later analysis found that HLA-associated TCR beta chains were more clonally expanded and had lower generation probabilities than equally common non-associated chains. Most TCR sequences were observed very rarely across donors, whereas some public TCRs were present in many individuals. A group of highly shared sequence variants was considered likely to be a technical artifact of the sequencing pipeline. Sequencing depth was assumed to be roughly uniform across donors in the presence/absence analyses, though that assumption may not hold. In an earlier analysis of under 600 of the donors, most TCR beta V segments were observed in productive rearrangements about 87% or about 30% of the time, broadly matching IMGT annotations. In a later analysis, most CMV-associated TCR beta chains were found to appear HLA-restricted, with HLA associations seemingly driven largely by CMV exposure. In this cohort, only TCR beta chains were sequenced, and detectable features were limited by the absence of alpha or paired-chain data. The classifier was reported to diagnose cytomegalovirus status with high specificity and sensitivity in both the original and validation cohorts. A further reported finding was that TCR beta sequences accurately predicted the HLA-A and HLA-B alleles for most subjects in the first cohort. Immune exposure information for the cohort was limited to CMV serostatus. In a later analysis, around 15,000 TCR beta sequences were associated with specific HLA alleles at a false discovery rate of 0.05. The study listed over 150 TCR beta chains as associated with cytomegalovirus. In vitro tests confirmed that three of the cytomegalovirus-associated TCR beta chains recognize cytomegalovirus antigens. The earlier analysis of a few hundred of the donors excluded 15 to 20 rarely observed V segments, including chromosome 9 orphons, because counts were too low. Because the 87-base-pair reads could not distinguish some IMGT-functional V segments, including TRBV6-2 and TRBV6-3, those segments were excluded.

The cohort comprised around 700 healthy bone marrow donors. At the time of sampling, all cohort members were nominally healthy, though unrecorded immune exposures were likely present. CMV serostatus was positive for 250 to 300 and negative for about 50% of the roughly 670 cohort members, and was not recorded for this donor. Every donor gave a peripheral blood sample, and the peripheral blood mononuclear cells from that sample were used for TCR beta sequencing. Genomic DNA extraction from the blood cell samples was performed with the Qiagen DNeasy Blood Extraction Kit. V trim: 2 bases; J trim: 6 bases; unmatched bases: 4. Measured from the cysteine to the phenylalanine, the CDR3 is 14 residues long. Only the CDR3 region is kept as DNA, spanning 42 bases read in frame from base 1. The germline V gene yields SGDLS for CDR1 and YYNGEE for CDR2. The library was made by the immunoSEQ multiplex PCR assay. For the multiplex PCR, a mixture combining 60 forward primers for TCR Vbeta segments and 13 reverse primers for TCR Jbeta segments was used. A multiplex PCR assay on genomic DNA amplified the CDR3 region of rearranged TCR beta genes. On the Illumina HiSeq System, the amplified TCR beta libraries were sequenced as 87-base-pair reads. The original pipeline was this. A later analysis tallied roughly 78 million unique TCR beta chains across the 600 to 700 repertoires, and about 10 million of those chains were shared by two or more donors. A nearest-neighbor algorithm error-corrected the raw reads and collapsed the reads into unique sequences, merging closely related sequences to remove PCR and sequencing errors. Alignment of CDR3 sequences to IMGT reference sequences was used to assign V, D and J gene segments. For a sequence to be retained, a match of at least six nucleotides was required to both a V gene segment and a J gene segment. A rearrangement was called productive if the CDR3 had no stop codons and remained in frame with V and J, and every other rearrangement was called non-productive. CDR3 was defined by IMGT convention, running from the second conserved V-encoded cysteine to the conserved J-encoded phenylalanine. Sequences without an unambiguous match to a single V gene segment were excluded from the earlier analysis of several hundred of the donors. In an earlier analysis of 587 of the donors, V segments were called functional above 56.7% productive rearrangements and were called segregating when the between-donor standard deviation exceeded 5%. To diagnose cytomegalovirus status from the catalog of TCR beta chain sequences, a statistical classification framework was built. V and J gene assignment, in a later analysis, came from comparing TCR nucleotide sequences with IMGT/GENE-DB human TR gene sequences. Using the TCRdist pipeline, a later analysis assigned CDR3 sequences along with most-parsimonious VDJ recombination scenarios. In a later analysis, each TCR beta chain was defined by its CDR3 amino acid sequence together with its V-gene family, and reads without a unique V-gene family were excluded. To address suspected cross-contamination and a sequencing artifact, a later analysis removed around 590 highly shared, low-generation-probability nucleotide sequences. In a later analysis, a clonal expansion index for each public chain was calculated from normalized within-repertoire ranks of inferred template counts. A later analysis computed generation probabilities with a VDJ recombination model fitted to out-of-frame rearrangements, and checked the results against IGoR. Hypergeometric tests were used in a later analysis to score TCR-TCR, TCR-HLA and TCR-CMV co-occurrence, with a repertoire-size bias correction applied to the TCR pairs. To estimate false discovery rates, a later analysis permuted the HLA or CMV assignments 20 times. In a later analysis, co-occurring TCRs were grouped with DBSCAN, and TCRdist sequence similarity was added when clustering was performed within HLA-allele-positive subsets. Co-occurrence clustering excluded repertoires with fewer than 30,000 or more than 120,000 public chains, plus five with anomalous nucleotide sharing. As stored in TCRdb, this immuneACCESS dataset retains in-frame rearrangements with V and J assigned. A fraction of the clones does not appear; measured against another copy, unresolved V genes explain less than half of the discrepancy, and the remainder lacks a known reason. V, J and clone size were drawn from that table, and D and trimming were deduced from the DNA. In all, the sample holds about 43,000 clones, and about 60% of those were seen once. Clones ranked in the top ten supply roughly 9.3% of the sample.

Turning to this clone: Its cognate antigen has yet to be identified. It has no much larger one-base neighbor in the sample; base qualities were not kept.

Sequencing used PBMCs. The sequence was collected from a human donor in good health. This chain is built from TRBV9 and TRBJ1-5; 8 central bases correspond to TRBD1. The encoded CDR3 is CASSVGTGGQPQHF. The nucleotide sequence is TGTGCCAGCAGCGTCGGGACAGGAGGTCAGCCCCAGCATTTT. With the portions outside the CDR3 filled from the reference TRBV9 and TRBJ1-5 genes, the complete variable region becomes DSGVTQTPKHLITATGQRVTLRCSPRSGDLSVYWYQQSLDQGLQFLIQYYNGEERAKGNILERFSAQQFPDLHSELNLSSLELGDSALYFCASSVGTGGQPQHFGDGTRLSIL.